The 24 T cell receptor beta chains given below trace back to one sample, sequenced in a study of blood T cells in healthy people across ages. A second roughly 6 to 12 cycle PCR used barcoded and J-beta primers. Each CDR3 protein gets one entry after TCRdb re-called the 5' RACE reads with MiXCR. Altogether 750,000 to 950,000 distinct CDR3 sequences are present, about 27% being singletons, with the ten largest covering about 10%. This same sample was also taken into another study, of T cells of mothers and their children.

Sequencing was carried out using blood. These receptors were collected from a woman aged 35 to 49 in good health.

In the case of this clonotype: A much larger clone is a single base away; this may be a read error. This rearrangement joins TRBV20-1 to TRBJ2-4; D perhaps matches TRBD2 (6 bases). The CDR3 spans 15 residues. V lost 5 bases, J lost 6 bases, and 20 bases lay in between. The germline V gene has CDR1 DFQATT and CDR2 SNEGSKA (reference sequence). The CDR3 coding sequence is TGCAGTGCTCAGCCCCCAAACGGGGGAGGAAACATTCAGTACTTC. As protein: CSAQPPNGGGNIQYF.

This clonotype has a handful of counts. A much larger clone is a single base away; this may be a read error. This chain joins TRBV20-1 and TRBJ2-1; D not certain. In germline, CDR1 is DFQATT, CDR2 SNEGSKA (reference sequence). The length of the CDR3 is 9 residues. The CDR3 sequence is CRAGVEQFF. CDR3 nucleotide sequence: TGCAGGGCTGGGGTGGAGCAGTTCTTC.

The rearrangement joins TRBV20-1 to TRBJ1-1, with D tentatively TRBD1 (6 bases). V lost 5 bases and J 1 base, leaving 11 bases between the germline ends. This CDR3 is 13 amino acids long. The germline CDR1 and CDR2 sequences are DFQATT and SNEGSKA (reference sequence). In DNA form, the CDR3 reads TGCAGTGCTTTCGACAGGACGAACACTGAAGCTTTCTTT. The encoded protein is CSAFDRTNTEAFF.

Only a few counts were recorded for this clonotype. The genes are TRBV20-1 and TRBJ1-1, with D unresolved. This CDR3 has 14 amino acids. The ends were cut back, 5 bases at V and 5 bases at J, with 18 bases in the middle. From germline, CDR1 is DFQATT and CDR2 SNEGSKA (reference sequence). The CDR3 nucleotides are TGCAGTGCTGCGGAGCCTAGAGGGTGGACTGAAGCTTTCTTT. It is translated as CSAAEPRGWTEAFF.

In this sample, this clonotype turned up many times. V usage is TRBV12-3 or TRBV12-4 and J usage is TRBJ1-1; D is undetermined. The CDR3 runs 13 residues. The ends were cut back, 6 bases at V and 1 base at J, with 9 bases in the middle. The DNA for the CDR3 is TGTGCCAGCAGCCTCAAGGAGAACACTGAAGCTTTCTTT. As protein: CASSLKENTEAFF.

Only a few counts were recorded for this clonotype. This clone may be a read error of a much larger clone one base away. CDR3 bases: TGCAGTGGCGGTGAGGGGGGTGTTGGCTACACCTTC. Translated, it gives CSGGEGGVGYTF. The rearrangement links TRBV20-1 to TRBJ1-2, with TRBD1 as a possible D gene (6 bases). From germline, CDR1 is DFQATT and CDR2 SNEGSKA (reference sequence). CDR3 length: 12 amino acids. The V and J ends lost 7 bases and 7 bases respectively, with 16 bases between them.

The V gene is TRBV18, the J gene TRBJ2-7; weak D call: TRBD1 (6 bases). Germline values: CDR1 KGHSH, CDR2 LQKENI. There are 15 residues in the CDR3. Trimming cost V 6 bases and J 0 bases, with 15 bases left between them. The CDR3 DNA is TGTGCCAGCTCCCGCGACCAGACAGGCTCCTACGAGCAGTACTTC. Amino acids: CASSRDQTGSYEQYF.

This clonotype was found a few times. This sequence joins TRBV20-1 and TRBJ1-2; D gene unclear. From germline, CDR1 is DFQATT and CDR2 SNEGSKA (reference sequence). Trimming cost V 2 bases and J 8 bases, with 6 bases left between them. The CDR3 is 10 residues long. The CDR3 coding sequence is TGCAGTGCTAGACCCGCCGGCTACACCTTC. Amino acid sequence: CSARPAGYTF.

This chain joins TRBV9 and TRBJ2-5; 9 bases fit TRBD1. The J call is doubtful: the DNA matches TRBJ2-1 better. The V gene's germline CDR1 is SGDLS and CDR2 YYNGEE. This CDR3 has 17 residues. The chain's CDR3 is CASSSGQGPPNQETQFF. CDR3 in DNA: TGTGCCAGCAGCTCGGGACAGGGCCCCCCGAACCAAGAGACCCAGTTCTTC.

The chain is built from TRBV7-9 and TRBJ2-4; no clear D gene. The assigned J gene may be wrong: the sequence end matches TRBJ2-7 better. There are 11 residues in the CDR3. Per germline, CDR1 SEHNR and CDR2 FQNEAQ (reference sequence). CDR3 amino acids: CASTPRIEQYF. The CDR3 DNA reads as TGTGCCAGCACCCCTCGGATCGAGCAGTACTTC.

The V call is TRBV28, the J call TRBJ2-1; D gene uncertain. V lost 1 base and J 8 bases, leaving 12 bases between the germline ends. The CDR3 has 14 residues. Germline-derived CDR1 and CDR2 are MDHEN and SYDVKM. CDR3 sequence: CASSLSYPPDEQFF. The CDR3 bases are TGTGCCAGCAGTTTATCGTACCCCCCTGATGAGCAGTTCTTC. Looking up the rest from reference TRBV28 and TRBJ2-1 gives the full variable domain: DVKVTQSSRYLVKRTGEKVFLECVQDMDHENMFWYRQDPGLGLRLIYFSYDVKMKEKGDIPEGYSVSREKKERFSLILESASTNQTSMYLCASSLSYPPDEQFFGPGTRLTVL.

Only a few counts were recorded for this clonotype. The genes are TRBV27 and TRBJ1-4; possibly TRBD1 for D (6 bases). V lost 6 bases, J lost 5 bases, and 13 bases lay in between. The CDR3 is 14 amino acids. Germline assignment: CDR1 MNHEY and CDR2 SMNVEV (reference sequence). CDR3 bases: TGTGCCAGCAGGTTCCAGGGGCAGAATGAAAAACTGTTTTTT. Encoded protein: CASRFQGQNEKLFF. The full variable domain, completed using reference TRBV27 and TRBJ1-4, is EAQVTQNPRYLITVTGKKLTVTCSQNMNHEYMSWYRQDPGLGLRQIYYSMNVEVTDKGDVPEGYKVSRKEKRNFPLILESPSPNQTSLYFCASRFQGQNEKLFFGSGTQLSVL.

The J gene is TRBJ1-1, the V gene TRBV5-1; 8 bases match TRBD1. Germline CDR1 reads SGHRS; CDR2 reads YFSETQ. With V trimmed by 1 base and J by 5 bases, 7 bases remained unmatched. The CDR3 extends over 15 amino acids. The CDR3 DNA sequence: TGCGCCAGCAGCTTGTCTTCACAGGGGGGTACTGAAGCTTTCTTT. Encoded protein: CASSLSSQGGTEAFF.

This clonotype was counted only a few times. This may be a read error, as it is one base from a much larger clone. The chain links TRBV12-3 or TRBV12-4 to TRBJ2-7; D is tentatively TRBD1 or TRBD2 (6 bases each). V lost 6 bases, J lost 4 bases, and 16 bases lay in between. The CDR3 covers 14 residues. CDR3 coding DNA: TGTGCCAGCAGCCGGGGGCGATTCTGGTACGAGCAGTACTTC. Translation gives CASSRGRFWYEQYF.

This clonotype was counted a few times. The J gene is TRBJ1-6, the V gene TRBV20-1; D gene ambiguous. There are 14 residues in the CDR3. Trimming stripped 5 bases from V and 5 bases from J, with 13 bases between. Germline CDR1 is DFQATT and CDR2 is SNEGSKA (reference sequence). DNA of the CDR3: TGCAGTGCTTCGGCGGCTAGGAATAATTCACCCCTCCACTTT. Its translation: CSASAARNNSPLHF.

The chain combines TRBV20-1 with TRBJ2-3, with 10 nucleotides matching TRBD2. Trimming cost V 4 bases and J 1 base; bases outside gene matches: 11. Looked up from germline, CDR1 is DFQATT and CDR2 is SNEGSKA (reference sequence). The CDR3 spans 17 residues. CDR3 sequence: CSATGRLGTSGTDTQYF. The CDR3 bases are TGCAGTGCTACGGGACGCCTCGGGACTAGCGGCACAGATACGCAGTATTTT.

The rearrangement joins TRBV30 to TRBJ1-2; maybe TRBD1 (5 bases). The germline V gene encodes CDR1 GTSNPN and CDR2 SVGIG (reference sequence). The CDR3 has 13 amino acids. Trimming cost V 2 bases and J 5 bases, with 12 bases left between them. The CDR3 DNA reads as TGTGCCTGGAGTTGGGGCTCGGAGTATGGCTACACCTTC. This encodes CAWSWGSEYGYTF.

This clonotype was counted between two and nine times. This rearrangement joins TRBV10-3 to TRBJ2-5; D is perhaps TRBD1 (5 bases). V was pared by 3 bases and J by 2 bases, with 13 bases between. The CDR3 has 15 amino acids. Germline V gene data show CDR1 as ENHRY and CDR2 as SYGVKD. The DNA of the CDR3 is TGTGCCATCAGTGATGGAGATGGGGCACAAGAGACCCAGTACTTC. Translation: CAISDGDGAQETQYF.

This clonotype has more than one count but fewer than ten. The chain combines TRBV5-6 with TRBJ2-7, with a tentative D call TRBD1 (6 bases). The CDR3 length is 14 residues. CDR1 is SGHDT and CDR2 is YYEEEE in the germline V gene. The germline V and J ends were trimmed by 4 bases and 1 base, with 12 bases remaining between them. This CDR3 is CASSKSGESYEQYF. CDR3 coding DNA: TGTGCCAGCAGCAAATCAGGGGAATCCTACGAGCAGTACTTC.

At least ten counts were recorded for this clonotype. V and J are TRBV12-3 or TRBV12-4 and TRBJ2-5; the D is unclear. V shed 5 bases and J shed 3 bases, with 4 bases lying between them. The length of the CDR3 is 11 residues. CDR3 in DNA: TGTGCCAGCAGTACGGAAGAGACCCAGTACTTC. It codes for CASSTEETQYF.

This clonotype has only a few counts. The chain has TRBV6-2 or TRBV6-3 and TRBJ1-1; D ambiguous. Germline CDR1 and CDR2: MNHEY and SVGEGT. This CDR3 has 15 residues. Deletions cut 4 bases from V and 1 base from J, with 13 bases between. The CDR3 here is CASSSLFLANTEAFF. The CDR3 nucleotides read TGTGCCAGCAGTTCCCTTTTTTTAGCGAACACTGAAGCTTTCTTT.

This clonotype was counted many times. DNA for the CDR3: TGCAGCGTAGACGGGGCCCGCGGCTATGGCTACACCTTC. This codes for CSVDGARGYGYTF. J is TRBJ1-2 and V is TRBV29-1, with D possibly TRBD1 on 5 matching bases. V lost 6 bases and J 4 bases, leaving 15 bases between the germline ends. From germline, CDR1 is SQVTM and CDR2 ANQGSEA. This CDR3 has 13 residues.

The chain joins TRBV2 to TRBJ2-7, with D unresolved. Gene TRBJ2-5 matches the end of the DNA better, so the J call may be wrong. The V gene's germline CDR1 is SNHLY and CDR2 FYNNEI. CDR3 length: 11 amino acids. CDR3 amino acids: CASTMRETQYF. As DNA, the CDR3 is TGTGCCAGCACGATGAGAGAGACCCAGTACTTC.

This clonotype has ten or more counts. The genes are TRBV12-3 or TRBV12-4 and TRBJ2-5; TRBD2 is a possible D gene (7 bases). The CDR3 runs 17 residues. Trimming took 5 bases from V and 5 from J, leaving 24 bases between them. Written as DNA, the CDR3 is TGTGCCAGCAGTGCGGTTGTCCGACTGGAGGGGGGGGAGACCCAGTACTTC. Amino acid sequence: CASSAVVRLEGGETQYF.